The text below deals with one T cell receptor beta chain. Its target is unknown. This record comes from a study of cytomegalovirus exposure and HLA in healthy donors. Overall study: The 100 to 150 validation repertoires and the roughly 680 first-cohort repertoires shared a platform, a later analysis reported.

Clones were sequenced by immunoSEQ multiplex PCR, and TCRdb holds only the in-frame ones, with some missing. Here the sample spans a few hundred thousand clones, under 95% being singletons. The V end lost 2 bases, the J end lost 6 bases, and 19 bases lay between the germline ends. Per the germline V gene, CDR1 is ENHRY and CDR2 is SYGVKD. The CDR3 is made up of 16 amino acids. General study points: Researchers catalogued approximately 160 TCR beta chains as cytomegalovirus-associated. The tendency of first-cohort TCR clusters to co-occur in the roughly 120 validation repertoires was identified by a subsequent analysis.

This rearrangement joins TRBV10-3 to TRBJ1-2; D uncertain. The specimen sequenced was PBMCs. The TCR was taken from a woman younger than 35 in good health and CMV-seronegative. In nucleotides, the CDR3 is TGTGCCATCAGTGAGAAATCGATCGGGTCTTCCCATGGCTACACCTTC. This translates into CAISEKSIGSSHGYTF.